These T cell receptor beta chains were read from a single sample in a study of shared clonotypes between healthy human individuals. Sequencing was performed with immunoSEQ multiplex PCR; in TCRdb, only in-frame clones are kept and a portion is missing. The top ten clones hold 0.45% of a sample with roughly 1,500,000 clones, 95% to 99% of them seen once. Sequencing input: naive CD4+ T cells sorted from blood. The receptor source for this set is a man in his thirties or forties in good health. The CDR3 runs from the conserved cysteine through the conserved F or W. D genes are given only for firm matches. Only part of the rows carry a size: once, few, many, or a class if the clone is expanded.

.,TRBJ2-6,.,TRBV5-1,CASSLPGAGANVLTF,TGCGCCAGCAGCTTACCAGGGGCTGGGGCCAACGTCCTGACTTTC
.,TRBJ2-7,.,TRBV28,CASSLLRRTYEQYF,TGTGCCAGCAGTTTACTACGGCGGACCTACGAGCAGTACTTC
.,TRBJ2-7,.,TRBV18,CASSPGGDEQYF,TGTGCCAGCTCACCAGGGGGCGACGAGCAGTACTTC
.,TRBJ2-2,.,TRBV27,CASSPRWLAQNTGELFF,TGTGCCAGCAGTCCCCGGTGGCTAGCGCAGAACACCGGGGAGCTGTTTTTT
.,TRBJ2-2,.,TRBV5-1,CASSFLTGAVGTGELFF,TGCGCCAGCAGTTTCTTGACAGGCGCAGTGGGCACCGGGGAGCTGTTTTTT
.,TRBJ2-1,.,TRBV21-1,CASSPIREGSGPRRLSYNEQFF,TGTGCCAGCAGCCCCATCCGGGAAGGTAGCGGGCCAAGAAGGTTATCCTACAATGAGCAGTTCTTC
TRBD1,TRBJ1-2,.,TRBV2,CASSTGQEYGYTF,TGTGCCAGCAGTACCGGACAGGAATATGGCTACACCTTC
TRBD1,TRBJ2-2,once,TRBV5-1,CASSWTGDTGELFF,TGCGCCAGCAGCTGGACAGGGGACACCGGGGAGCTGTTTTTT
.,TRBJ2-7,.,TRBV28,CASSVGPTYEQYF,TGTGCCAGCAGTGTCGGACCTACCTACGAGCAGTACTTC
.,TRBJ2-5,.,TRBV15,CATSAPGSGKTQYF,TGTGCCACCAGCGCCCCGGGGTCGGGTAAGACCCAGTACTTC
TRBD1,TRBJ1-3,once,TRBV9,CASSPGGLGPGNTIYF,TGTGCCAGCAGTCCAGGGGGTTTAGGCCCGGGAAACACCATATATTTT
.,TRBJ2-3,.,TRBV9,CASSVVARGRSTDTQYF,TGTGCCAGCAGCGTAGTGGCTCGGGGTCGGAGCACAGATACGCAGTATTTT
TRBD2,TRBJ2-2,.,TRBV7-8,CASSPLAGGTGELFF,TGTGCCAGCAGCCCGCTAGCGGGAGGAACCGGGGAGCTGTTTTTT
.,TRBJ1-3,.,TRBV28,CASRGEGAGNTIYF,TGTGCCAGCCGGGGGGAGGGTGCTGGAAACACCATATATTTT
.,TRBJ2-2,.,TRBV27,CASSLGVGELFF,TGTGCCAGCAGTTTAGGGGTCGGGGAGCTGTTTTTT
.,TRBJ2-3,.,TRBV6-1,CASSSVTDTQYF,TGTGCCAGCAGTTCCGTTACAGATACGCAGTATTTT
TRBD1,TRBJ1-2,.,TRBV7-9,CASSLSGGRGPNGYTF,TGTGCCAGCAGCTTAAGCGGGGGCAGGGGGCCGAATGGCTACACCTTC
.,TRBJ2-3,.,TRBV19,CASSIGTRSADTQYF,TGTGCCAGTAGTATCGGGACACGGTCGGCAGATACGCAGTATTTT
.,TRBJ2-7,.,TRBV6-5,CASSYSKRGRPEQYF,TGTGCCAGCAGTTACTCGAAGCGCGGTCGGCCGGAGCAGTACTTC
.,TRBJ2-7,.,TRBV4-1,CASSPLDRVGGYEQYF,TGCGCCAGCAGCCCTCTAGACAGGGTGGGGGGGTACGAGCAGTACTTC
.,TRBJ1-1,.,TRBV5-1,CASSLDRLSSRTEAFF,TGCGCCAGCAGCTTGGACAGGTTGTCCTCTCGAACTGAAGCTTTCTTT
.,TRBJ1-2,.,TRBV20-1,CSARSGEGYTF,TGCAGTGCTAGATCAGGGGAGGGCTACACCTTC
TRBD1,TRBJ2-1,.,TRBV6-1,CASSGVPGQGLNSYNEQFF,TGTGCCAGCAGTGGCGTCCCGGGACAGGGTTTAAACTCCTACAATGAGCAGTTCTTC
.,TRBJ2-1,.,TRBV6-6,CASTSSPYNEQFF,TGTGCCAGCACCAGTAGCCCCTACAATGAGCAGTTCTTC
.,TRBJ2-2,.,TRBV5-1,CASSFTDTGELFF,TGCGCCAGCAGCTTCACCGACACCGGGGAGCTGTTTTTT
.,TRBJ2-1,.,TRBV27,CASSLSNALIAYNEQFF,TGTGCCAGCAGTTTATCGAATGCTCTGATCGCCTACAATGAGCAGTTCTTC
TRBD2,TRBJ2-1,.,TRBV7-2,CASSLSGSVEYNEQFF,TGTGCCAGCAGCCTTAGCGGGAGCGTCGAGTACAATGAGCAGTTCTTC
TRBD1,TRBJ1-5,.,TRBV6-1,CASSPRTGSNQPQHF,TGTGCCAGCAGTCCCCGGACAGGGAGCAATCAGCCCCAGCATTTT
.,TRBJ1-1,.,TRBV19,CASSFLDNWWAFF,TGTGCCAGTAGTTTTCTGGACAACTGGTGGGCTTTCTTT
TRBD2,TRBJ2-5,.,TRBV6-1,CASSSPGEGRETQYF,TGTGCCAGCAGCTCCCCCGGGGAGGGAAGAGAGACCCAGTACTTC
TRBD1,TRBJ1-2,.,TRBV28,CASRGGDRGPHGYTF,TGTGCCAGTCGAGGGGGGGACAGGGGTCCCCATGGCTACACCTTC
.,TRBJ2-7,.,TRBV20-1,CSARSPESQYF,TGCAGTGCTAGGTCTCCGGAAAGTCAGTACTTC
TRBD2,TRBJ2-1,.,TRBV6-5,CASSIRLAGYNEQFF,TGTGCCAGCAGCATCCGACTAGCGGGGTACAATGAGCAGTTCTTC
.,TRBJ1-3,.,TRBV29-1,CSVADSRVGNTIYF,TGCAGCGTCGCAGACTCTAGGGTCGGAAACACCATATATTTT
.,TRBJ2-3,once,TRBV15,CATSREGGGATDTQYF,TGTGCCACCAGCAGAGAGGGAGGAGGGGCCACAGATACGCAGTATTTT
.,TRBJ1-1,.,TRBV6-5,CASSYSHRDWYTEAFF,TGTGCCAGCAGTTACTCCCACAGGGATTGGTACACTGAAGCTTTCTTT
.,TRBJ2-3,.,TRBV19,CASKKRHTDTQYF,TGTGCCAGTAAAAAGCGGCACACAGATACGCAGTATTTT
.,TRBJ1-4,.,TRBV18,CASSHRTEDEKLFF,TGTGCCAGCTCCCACAGGACAGAAGATGAAAAACTGTTTTTT
.,TRBJ2-1,.,TRBV28,CASSLIQPDEQFF,TGTGCCAGCAGTTTAATACAGCCGGATGAGCAGTTCTTC
.,TRBJ2-7,.,TRBV13,CASSSTYEQYF,TGTGCCAGCAGCTCGACTTACGAGCAGTACTTC
.,TRBJ2-2,.,TRBV27,CASSLPRGSGGELFF,TGTGCCAGCAGTTTGCCCAGGGGCTCTGGCGGGGAGCTGTTTTTT
.,TRBJ1-3,.,TRBV7-6,CASSITGTAGNTIYF,TGTGCCAGCAGCATTACCGGGACGGCCGGAAACACCATATATTTT